Listed below are T cell receptor beta chains from one sample, sequenced in a study of T cells in Graves' hyperthyroidism and ophthalmopathy. TCRdb recomputed calls from the multiplex PCR reads with MiXCR, one row per CDR3 protein. The sample has approximately 610,000 distinct CDR3 sequences; 14% to 15% are singletons. Specimen: blood. Source of these receptors: a middle-aged woman with Graves' ophthalmopathy. CDR3s include the opening cysteine and the closing phenylalanine or tryptophan. The order of the fields is J gene, D gene, V gene, clone size, CDR3 protein, CDR3 DNA. D genes are given only for firm matches. Size tells how often a clone was seen (once, few, many) or the class of an expanded clone, and some rows leave it out.

J: TRBJ2-7
D: .
V: TRBV12-3/TRBV12-4
size: many
CDR3: CASSLFGGEQYF
DNA: TGTGCCAGCAGTTTATTTGGCGGGGAGCAGTACTTC

J: TRBJ2-5
D: .
V: TRBV20-1
size: many
CDR3: CSANLNLYETQYF
DNA: TGCAGTGCTAATTTAAACCTTTACGAGACCCAGTACTTC

J: TRBJ1-5
D: TRBD1
V: TRBV28
size: many
CDR3: CASSLGQGYNQPQHF
DNA: TGTGCCAGCAGTTTGGGACAGGGCTACAATCAGCCCCAGCATTTT

J: TRBJ2-7
D: .
V: TRBV20-1
size: few
CDR3: CSATKPGEEYEQYF
DNA: TGCAGTGCTACCAAACCGGGAGAGGAGTACGAGCAGTACTTC

J: TRBJ2-5
D: .
V: TRBV2
size: many
CDR3: CASSETTSLWETQYF
DNA: TGTGCCAGCAGTGAAACTACTAGCCTTTGGGAGACCCAGTACTTC

J: TRBJ2-1
D: .
V: TRBV7-9
size: .
CDR3: CASSLTEFAPNEQFF
DNA: TGTGCCAGCAGCTTAACGGAGTTTGCTCCCAATGAGCAGTTCTTC

J: TRBJ2-7
D: .
V: TRBV7-2
size: many
CDR3: CASSQDSDEQYF
DNA: TGTGCCAGCAGCCAAGACAGCGACGAGCAGTACTTC

J: TRBJ2-7
D: .
V: TRBV30
size: many
CDR3: CAYRLGRREQYF
DNA: TGTGCATATCGATTGGGAAGGAGGGAGCAGTACTTC

J: TRBJ1-5
D: .
V: TRBV6-2/TRBV6-3
size: .
CDR3: CASSYSGAYLYQPQHF
DNA: TGTGCCAGCAGTTACTCGGGTGCTTATTTGTATCAGCCCCAGCATTTT

J: TRBJ2-4
D: .
V: TRBV13
size: .
CDR3: CASIIGEVGGNIQYF
DNA: TGTGCCAGCATCATAGGGGAGGTTGGCGGAAACATTCAGTACTTC

J: TRBJ2-5
D: TRBD1
V: TRBV24-1
size: few
CDR3: CATSDTTGAQETQYF
DNA: TGTGCCACCAGTGATACGACAGGGGCTCAAGAGACCCAGTACTTC

J: TRBJ1-1
D: TRBD1
V: TRBV29-1
size: many
CDR3: CSVHRTGNTEAFF
DNA: TGCAGCGTTCACAGGACAGGGAACACTGAAGCTTTCTTT

J: TRBJ2-5
D: .
V: TRBV29-1
size: few
CDR3: CSVRGQGRFETQYF
DNA: TGCAGCGTTAGGGGTCAGGGGCGCTTTGAGACCCAGTACTTC

J: TRBJ2-7
D: .
V: TRBV30
size: .
CDR3: CAWGVLGNSYEQYF
DNA: TGTGCCTGGGGGGTATTGGGGAACTCCTACGAGCAGTACTTC

J: TRBJ1-5
D: TRBD1
V: TRBV6-1
size: .
CDR3: CASSATGGQPQHF
DNA: TGTGCCAGCAGTGCGACAGGGGGCCAGCCCCAGCATTTT

J: TRBJ2-5
D: .
V: TRBV11-3
size: .
CDR3: CASSQTNQETQYF
DNA: TGTGCCAGCAGCCAAACGAACCAAGAGACCCAGTACTTC

J: TRBJ2-7
D: .
V: TRBV5-1
size: many
CDR3: CASSLAGGLAFYEQYF
DNA: TGCGCCAGCAGCTTGGCCGGAGGGCTAGCCTTCTACGAGCAGTACTTC

J: TRBJ2-7
D: TRBD2
V: TRBV6-5
size: few
CDR3: CASSYWRGGFEQYF
DNA: TGTGCCAGCAGTTACTGGCGGGGGGGTTTCGAGCAGTACTTC

J: TRBJ2-7
D: .
V: TRBV7-9
size: many
CDR3: CASSPQRSYEQYF
DNA: TGTGCCAGCAGCCCCCAGCGCAGCTACGAGCAGTACTTC

J: TRBJ1-2
D: TRBD1
V: TRBV3-1
size: few
CDR3: CASSQGPGQGAYGYTF
DNA: TGTGCCAGCAGCCAAGGCCCGGGACAGGGGGCCTATGGCTACACCTTC

J: TRBJ1-5
D: TRBD1
V: TRBV19
size: many
CDR3: CASSIIGDRGSRGQHF
DNA: TGTGCCAGTAGTATAATAGGGGACAGGGGATCTCGCGGGCAGCATTTT

J: TRBJ2-1
D: .
V: TRBV4-3
size: .
CDR3: CASSQDLGSSYNEQFF
DNA: TGCGCCAGCAGCCAAGATCTCGGGAGCTCCTACAATGAGCAGTTCTTC

J: TRBJ2-1
D: .
V: TRBV6-2/TRBV6-3
size: many
CDR3: CASRSRSSYNEQFF
DNA: TGTGCCAGCAGATCCAGGAGCTCCTACAATGAGCAGTTCTTC

J: TRBJ2-5
D: .
V: TRBV12-3/TRBV12-4
size: many
CDR3: CASRHTRNQETQYF
DNA: TGTGCCAGCAGGCATACTAGAAACCAAGAGACCCAGTACTTC

J: TRBJ2-7
D: .
V: TRBV7-2
size: many
CDR3: CASSSGLEQYF
DNA: TGTGCCAGCAGTTCAGGACTCGAGCAGTACTTC

J: TRBJ2-7
D: TRBD2
V: TRBV6-2/TRBV6-3
size: many
CDR3: CASSYSRLAESYEQYF
DNA: TGTGCCAGCAGTTACTCGAGACTAGCGGAATCCTACGAGCAGTACTTC

J: TRBJ2-5
D: .
V: TRBV6-1
size: many
CDR3: CASSEVLRETQYF
DNA: TGTGCCAGCAGTGAGGTTTTAAGAGAGACCCAGTACTTC

J: TRBJ2-5
D: TRBD2
V: TRBV11-2
size: many
CDR3: CASSFLAGGPGTQYF
DNA: TGTGCCAGCAGCTTTCTAGCGGGAGGGCCAGGGACCCAGTACTTC